Detailed here is one T cell receptor (beta chain). The record originates from a study of shared clonotypes between healthy human individuals. Overall study context: Per donor, three plates held CD4 naive cells, three held CD4 memory, two held CD8 naive and one held CD8 memory.

On sorted subsets, replicate PCRs used approximately 190 ng DNA, or 31,000 or so T cell genomes. Using immunoSEQ multiplex PCR, the repertoire was profiled, and TCRdb retains in-frame clones only, with some absent. The sample includes some 690,000 clones, less than 95% seen only once; the top ten take 34%. The CDR3 has 16 residues. The V and J ends lost 2 bases and 4 bases, in that order; junction bases with no gene match: 6. Germline loops: CDR1 ENHRY, CDR2 SYGVKD. The rearrangement uses TRBV10-3 and TRBJ2-2; 8 nucleotides line up with TRBD1. Source material: memory CD8+ T cells from PBMCs. The subset denotes: CD45RO+ cells pooled with CCR7-negative TemRA cells. The clonotype comes from a man between 18 and 35 years old in good health. Some clones in this sample may be carry-over from other donors' samples. CDR3 DNA sequence: TGTGCCATCAGTGAGGGAGGACAGGGTCCCACCGGGGAGCTGTTTTTT. Translating gives CAISEGGQGPTGELFF.